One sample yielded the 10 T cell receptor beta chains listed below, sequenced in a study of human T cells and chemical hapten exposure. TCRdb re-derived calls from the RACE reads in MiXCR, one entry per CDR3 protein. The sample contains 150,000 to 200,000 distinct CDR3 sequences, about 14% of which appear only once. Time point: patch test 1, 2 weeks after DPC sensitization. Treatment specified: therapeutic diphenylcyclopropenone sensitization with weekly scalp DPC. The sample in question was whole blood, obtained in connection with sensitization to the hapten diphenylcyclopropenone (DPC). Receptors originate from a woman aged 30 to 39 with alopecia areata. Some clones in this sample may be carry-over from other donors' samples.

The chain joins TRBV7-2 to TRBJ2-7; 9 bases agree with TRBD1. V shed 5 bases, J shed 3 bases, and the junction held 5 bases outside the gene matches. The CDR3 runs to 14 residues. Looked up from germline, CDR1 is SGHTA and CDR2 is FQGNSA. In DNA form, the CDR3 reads TGTGCCAGCAGCCCGAGGACAGGGGTCTACGAGCAGTACTTC. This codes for CASSPRTGVYEQYF.

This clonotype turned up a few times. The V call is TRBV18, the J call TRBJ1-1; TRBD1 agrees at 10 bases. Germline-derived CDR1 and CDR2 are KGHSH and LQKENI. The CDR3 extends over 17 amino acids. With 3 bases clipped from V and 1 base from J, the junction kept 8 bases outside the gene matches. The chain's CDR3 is CASSPMGTGARNTEAFF. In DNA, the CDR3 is TGTGCCAGCTCACCGATGGGGACAGGGGCCCGGAACACTGAAGCTTTCTTT. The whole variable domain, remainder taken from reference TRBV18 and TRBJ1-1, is NAGVMQNPRHLVRRRGQEARLRCSPMKGHSHVYWYRQLPEEGLKFMVYLQKENIIDESGMPKERFSAEFPKEGPSILRIQQVVRGDSAAYFCASSPMGTGARNTEAFFGQGTRLTVV.

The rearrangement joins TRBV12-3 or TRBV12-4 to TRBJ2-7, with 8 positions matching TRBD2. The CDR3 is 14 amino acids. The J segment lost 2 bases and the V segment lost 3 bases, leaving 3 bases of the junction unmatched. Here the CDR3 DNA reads TGTGCCAGCAGTTTCCGGCGGGAGGCCTACGAGCAGTACTTC. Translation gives CASSFRREAYEQYF.

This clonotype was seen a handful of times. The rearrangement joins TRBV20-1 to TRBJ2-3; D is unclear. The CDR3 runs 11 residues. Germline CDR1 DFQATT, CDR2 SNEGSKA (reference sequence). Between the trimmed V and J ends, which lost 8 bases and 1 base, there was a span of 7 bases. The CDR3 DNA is TGCAGTCCCAAGGGCACAGATACGCAGTATTTT. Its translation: CSPKGTDTQYF.

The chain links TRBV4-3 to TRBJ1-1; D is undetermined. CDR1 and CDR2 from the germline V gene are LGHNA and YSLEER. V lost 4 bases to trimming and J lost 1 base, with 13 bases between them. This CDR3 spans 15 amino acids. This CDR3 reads CASSPIPSPNTEAFF. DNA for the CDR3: TGCGCCAGCAGCCCTATCCCAAGCCCGAACACTGAAGCTTTCTTT.

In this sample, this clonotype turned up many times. CDR3 sequence: CASSPQTGLETQYF. CDR3 sequence (DNA): TGTGCCAGCTCACCGCAGACAGGGTTGGAGACCCAGTACTTC. This chain connects TRBV18 to TRBJ2-5; 7 bases are a match to TRBD1. The CDR3 has 14 residues. V dropped 3 bases and J dropped 5; count of bases not matched to a gene: 6. Germline lookup yields CDR1 KGHSH and CDR2 LQKENI.

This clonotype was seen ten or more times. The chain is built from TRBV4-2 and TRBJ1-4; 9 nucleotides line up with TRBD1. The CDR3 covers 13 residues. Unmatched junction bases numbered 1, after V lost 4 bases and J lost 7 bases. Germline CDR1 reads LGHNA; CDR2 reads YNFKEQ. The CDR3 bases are TGTGCCAGCAGCCCGGACAGGGGTGAAAAACTGTTTTTT. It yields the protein CASSPDRGEKLFF.

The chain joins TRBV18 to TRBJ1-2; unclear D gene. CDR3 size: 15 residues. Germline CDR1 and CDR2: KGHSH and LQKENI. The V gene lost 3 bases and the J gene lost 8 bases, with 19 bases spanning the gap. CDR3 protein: CASSPYFGEAEGYTF. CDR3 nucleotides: TGTGCCAGCTCACCCTACTTTGGCGAGGCCGAAGGCTACACCTTC.

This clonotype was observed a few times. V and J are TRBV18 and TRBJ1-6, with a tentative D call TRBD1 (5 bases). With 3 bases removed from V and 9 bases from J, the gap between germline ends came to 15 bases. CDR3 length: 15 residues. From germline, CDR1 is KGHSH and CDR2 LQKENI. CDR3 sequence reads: CASSPGGDGGSPLHF. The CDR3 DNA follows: TGTGCCAGCTCACCGGGTGGTGACGGGGGTTCACCCCTCCACTTT.

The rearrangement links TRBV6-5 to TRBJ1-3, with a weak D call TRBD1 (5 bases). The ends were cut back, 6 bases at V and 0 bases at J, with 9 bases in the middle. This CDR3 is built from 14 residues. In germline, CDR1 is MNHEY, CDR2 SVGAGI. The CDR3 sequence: CASSPGASGNTIYF. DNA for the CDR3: TGTGCCAGCAGCCCTGGGGCCTCTGGAAACACCATATATTTT.